This note documents a single T cell receptor (beta chain) sequence. Generated by immunoSEQ multiplex PCR, the TCRdb table keeps only in-frame clones and is missing some. This table has tens of thousands of clones, roughly 88% appearing once. CDR3 size: 13 residues. Trimming left V 1 base short and J 0 bases short, with 4 bases between. Per germline, CDR1 SGHDT and CDR2 YYEEEE. The data stem from a study of blood T cell repertoires in COVID-19. The sample taken for sequencing was peripheral blood. This TCR was recovered from a man in his 60s with acute or convalescent COVID-19. The chain employs TRBV5-6 and TRBJ2-5; D remains ambiguous. CDR3 region: CASSLPDQETQYF. The DNA for the CDR3 is TGTGCCAGCAGCTTGCCGGACCAAGAGACCCAGTACTTC.